The clone carrying this TCR beta chain was seen many times. MiXCR, applied by TCRdb to the 5' RACE reads, yields one record per CDR3 protein. This sample has about 190,000 distinct CDR3 sequences, with 10% to 15% found just once. The data stem from a study of CD8 T cells in ankylosing spondylitis. This CDR3 comprises 15 residues. Trimming shortened V by 5 bases and J by 3 bases, and 16 bases separated the two germline ends. The sequence derives from a female donor with ankylosing spondylitis or in good health (not recorded which). Input material: blood, either unsorted or a sorted T cell fraction (not recorded which). The rearrangement joins TRBV12-3 or TRBV12-4 to TRBJ1-2; possibly TRBD1 for D (5 bases). In nucleotides, the CDR3 is TGTGCCAGCAGTCCCTCTGGTGGCAGGGACTATGGCTACACCTTC. Protein product: CASSPSGGRDYGYTF.